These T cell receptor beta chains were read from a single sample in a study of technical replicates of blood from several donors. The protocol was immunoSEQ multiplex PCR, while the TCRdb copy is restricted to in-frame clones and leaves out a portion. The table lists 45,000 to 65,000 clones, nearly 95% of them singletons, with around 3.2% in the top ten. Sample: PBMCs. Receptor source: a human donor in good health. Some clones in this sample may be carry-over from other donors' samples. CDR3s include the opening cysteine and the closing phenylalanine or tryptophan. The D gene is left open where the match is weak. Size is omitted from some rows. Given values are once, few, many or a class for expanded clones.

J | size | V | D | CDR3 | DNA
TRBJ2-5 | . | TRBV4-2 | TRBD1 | CASRQGEEETQYF | TGTGCCAGCAGACAGGGGGAAGAAGAGACCCAGTACTTC
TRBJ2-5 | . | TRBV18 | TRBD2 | CASSPRAAGEETQYF | TGTGCCAGCTCACCCAGGGCGGCGGGAGAAGAGACCCAGTACTTC
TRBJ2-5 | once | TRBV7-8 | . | CASSNGFSGGETQYF | TGTGCCAGCAGCAATGGGTTTAGCGGAGGGGAGACCCAGTACTTC
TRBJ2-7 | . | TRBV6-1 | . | CASSEVGGGPYEQYF | TGTGCCAGCAGTGAAGTTGGGGGGGGGCCCTACGAGCAGTACTTC
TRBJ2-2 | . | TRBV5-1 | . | CASSLGQQNTGELFF | TGCGCCAGCAGCTTGGGACAACAGAACACCGGGGAGCTGTTTTTT
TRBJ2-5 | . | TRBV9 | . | CASSVAPGRETQYF | TGTGCCAGCAGCGTAGCTCCAGGGAGGGAGACCCAGTACTTC
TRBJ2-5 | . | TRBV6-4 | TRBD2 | CASSDQGLAGESFQETQYF | TGTGCCAGCAGTGATCAAGGACTAGCGGGTGAATCCTTCCAAGAGACCCAGTACTTC
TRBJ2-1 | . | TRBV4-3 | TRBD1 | CASSQEVWDRGSYNEQFF | TGCGCCAGCAGCCAAGAAGTGTGGGACAGGGGCTCGTACAATGAGCAGTTCTTC
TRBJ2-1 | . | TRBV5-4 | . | CASRRLGEDNEQFF | TGTGCCAGCAGGCGTCTCGGGGAGGACAATGAGCAGTTCTTC
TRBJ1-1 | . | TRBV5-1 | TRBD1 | CASSPSGTGFTEAFF | TGCGCCAGCAGCCCCTCCGGGACAGGGTTCACTGAAGCTTTCTTT
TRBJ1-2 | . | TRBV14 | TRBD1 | CASSQGQGMGYGYTF | TGTGCCAGCAGCCAAGGACAGGGTATGGGCTATGGCTACACCTTC
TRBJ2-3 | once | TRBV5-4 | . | CASSLGQTDTQYF | TGTGCCAGCAGCCTAGGACAGACAGATACGCAGTATTTT
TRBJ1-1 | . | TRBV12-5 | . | CASGLVRRQAQSNTEAFF | TGTGCTAGTGGTTTGGTCAGGCGACAAGCACAGTCTAACACTGAAGCTTTCTTT
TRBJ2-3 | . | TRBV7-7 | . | CASSLLASGRDTQYF | TGTGCCAGCAGCTTGTTAGCGAGCGGCCGAGATACGCAGTATTTT
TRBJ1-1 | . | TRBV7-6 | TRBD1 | CASSAIIQGGPNTEAFF | TGTGCCAGCAGCGCTATAATTCAGGGGGGCCCTAACACTGAAGCTTTCTTT
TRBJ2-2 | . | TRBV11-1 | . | CASSRRRAPGELFF | TGTGCCAGCAGTCGTAGGAGGGCACCCGGGGAGCTGTTTTTT
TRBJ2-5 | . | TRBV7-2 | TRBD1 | CASIKRTGPQETQYF | TGTGCCAGCATAAAAAGGACAGGGCCTCAAGAGACCCAGTACTTC
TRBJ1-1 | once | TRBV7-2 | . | CASSQAPLESSEAFF | TGTGCCAGCAGTCAGGCCCCCTTAGAGTCCTCGGAAGCTTTCTTT
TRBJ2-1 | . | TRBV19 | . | CASSIAREQFF | TGTGCCAGTAGTATCGCGCGTGAGCAGTTCTTC
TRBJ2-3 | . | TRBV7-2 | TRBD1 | CASSPHGTGWEDTQYF | TGTGCCAGCAGCCCCCACGGGACAGGGTGGGAAGATACGCAGTATTTT
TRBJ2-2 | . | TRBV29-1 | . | CSVVRGGANTGELFF | TGCAGCGTCGTAAGGGGGGGCGCGAACACCGGGGAGCTGTTTTTT
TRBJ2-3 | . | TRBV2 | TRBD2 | CASSDGGRAADTQYF | TGTGCCAGCAGTGATGGTGGGAGGGCAGCAGATACGCAGTATTTT
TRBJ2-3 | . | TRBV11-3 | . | CASSLAVRDTQYF | TGTGCCAGCAGCTTAGCGGTTAGAGATACGCAGTATTTT
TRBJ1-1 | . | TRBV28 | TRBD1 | CASTLGQGNTEAFF | TGTGCCAGCACCCTCGGACAGGGGAACACTGAAGCTTTCTTT
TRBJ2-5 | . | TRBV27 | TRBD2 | CASSFSRGAGGQETQYF | TGTGCCAGCAGTTTTTCCCGGGGAGCGGGGGGGCAAGAGACCCAGTACTTC
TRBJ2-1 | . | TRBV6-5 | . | CASSYSGGSSYNEQFF | TGTGCCAGCAGTTACTCGGGTGGGAGCTCCTACAATGAGCAGTTCTTC
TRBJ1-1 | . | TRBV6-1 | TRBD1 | CASSEAGRQGNTEAFF | TGTGCCAGCAGTGAAGCGGGTCGACAGGGGAACACTGAAGCTTTCTTT
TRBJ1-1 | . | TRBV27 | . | CASSPYQGIGFYTEAFF | TGTGCCAGCAGTCCCTATCAGGGGATCGGGTTTTACACTGAAGCTTTCTTT
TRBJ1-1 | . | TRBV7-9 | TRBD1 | CASSNPGQGITEAFF | TGTGCCAGCAGCAATCCGGGACAGGGAATCACTGAAGCTTTCTTT
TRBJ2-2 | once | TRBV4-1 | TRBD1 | CASSPGTGFSGELFF | TGCGCCAGCAGCCCCGGGACAGGGTTTTCCGGGGAGCTGTTTTTT
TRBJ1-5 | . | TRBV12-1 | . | CASSSGDTGGNQPQHF | TGTGCCAGCAGCTCCGGGGACACTGGGGGCAATCAGCCCCAGCATTTT
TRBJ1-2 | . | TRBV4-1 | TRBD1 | CASNKNTGGLRKNYGYTF | TGCGCCAGCAATAAAAATACAGGGGGGCTCAGGAAAAACTATGGCTACACCTTC
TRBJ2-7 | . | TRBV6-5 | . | CASQRTRSVYEQYF | TGTGCCAGCCAAAGAACACGGAGCGTGTACGAGCAGTACTTC
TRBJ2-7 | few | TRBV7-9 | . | CASSSSGMGNEQYF | TGTGCCAGCAGCTCCTCAGGGATGGGAAACGAGCAGTACTTC
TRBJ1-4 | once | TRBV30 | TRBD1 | CAWSVGQTTNEKLFF | TGTGCCTGGAGTGTGGGACAGACAACTAATGAAAAACTGTTTTTT
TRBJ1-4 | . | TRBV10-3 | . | CAISESWGQINAEKLFF | TGTGCCATCAGTGAGTCGTGGGGGCAGATCAACGCTGAAAAACTGTTTTTT
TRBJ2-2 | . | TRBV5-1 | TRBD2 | CASSLGLAGVLSGELFF | TGCGCCAGCAGCCTTGGACTAGCGGGAGTATTGTCCGGGGAGCTGTTTTTT
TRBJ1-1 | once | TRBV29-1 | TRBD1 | CSVENAGQMNTEAFF | TGCAGCGTTGAAAACGCGGGACAGATGAACACTGAAGCTTTCTTT
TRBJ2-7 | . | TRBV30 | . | CAWSNRESLRWEQYF | TGTGCCTGGAGTAACCGGGAGTCTTTGCGGTGGGAGCAGTACTTC
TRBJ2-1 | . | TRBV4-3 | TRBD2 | CASSAGTSGSNNEQFF | TGCGCCAGCAGCGCCGGGACTAGCGGGAGTAACAATGAGCAGTTCTTC
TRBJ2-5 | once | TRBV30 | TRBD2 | CAWSGLAGGETQYF | TGTGCCTGGAGTGGGCTAGCGGGAGGAGAGACCCAGTACTTC
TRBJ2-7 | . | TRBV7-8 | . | CAIQRSYEQYF | TGTGCCATTCAGCGGTCTTACGAGCAGTACTTC
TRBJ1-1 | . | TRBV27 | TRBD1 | CASSLSPGQGAPMNTEAFF | TGTGCCAGCAGTTTATCGCCGGGACAGGGGGCCCCGATGAACACTGAAGCTTTCTTT
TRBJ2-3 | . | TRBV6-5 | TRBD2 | CASSYIGGDTQYF | TGTGCCAGCAGTTACATCGGGGGGGATACGCAGTATTTT
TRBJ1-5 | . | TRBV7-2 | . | CASSIKGNQPQHF | TGTGCCAGCAGCATCAAGGGGAATCAGCCCCAGCATTTT
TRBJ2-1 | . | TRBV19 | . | CASNSGSSYNEQFF | TGTGCCAGTAACTCCGGGAGCTCCTACAATGAGCAGTTCTTC
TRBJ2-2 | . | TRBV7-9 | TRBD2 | CASSLWTSGRPGELFF | TGTGCCAGCAGCCTTTGGACTAGCGGGAGACCAGGGGAGCTGTTTTTT
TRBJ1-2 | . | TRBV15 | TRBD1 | CATSPGGLGPYGYTF | TGTGCCACCAGCCCAGGGGGCCTAGGACCCTATGGCTACACCTTC
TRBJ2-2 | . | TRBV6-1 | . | CASRSNRNTGELFF | TGTGCCAGCAGAAGTAACAGGAACACCGGGGAGCTGTTTTTT
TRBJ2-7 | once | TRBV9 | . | CASSVKSGSRYEQYF | TGTGCCAGCAGCGTAAAGTCGGGGAGTCGGTACGAGCAGTACTTC
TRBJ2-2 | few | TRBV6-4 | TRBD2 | CASSDLAGTNTGELFF | TGTGCCAGCAGTGACTTAGCGGGTACGAACACCGGGGAGCTGTTTTTT
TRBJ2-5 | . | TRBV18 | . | CASSSTTGYQETQYF | TGTGCCAGCTCATCAACTACGGGGTACCAAGAGACCCAGTACTTC
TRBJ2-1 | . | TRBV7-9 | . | CASSLLDNEQFF | TGTGCCAGCAGCTTACTAGACAATGAGCAGTTCTTC